These 18 T cell receptor beta chains originate from one sample sequenced in a study of shared clonotypes between healthy human individuals. Sequenced by immunoSEQ multiplex PCR; TCRdb stores in-frame clones only, minus some. The top ten clones hold 0.89% of a sample with about a million clones, roughly 80% of them seen once. Sequences were obtained from memory CD4+ T cells from PBMCs. Noted subset: CD45RA-negative fraction. The source of these receptors is a man younger than 35 in good health. Some clones in this sample may be carry-over from other donors' samples.

The genes are TRBV6-5 and TRBJ2-7; D perhaps matches TRBD1 (5 bases). Germline V gene lookup returns CDR1 MNHEY and CDR2 SVGAGI. Trimming cost V 6 bases and J 2 bases, with 14 bases left between them. The CDR3 is made up of 14 amino acids. The CDR3 nucleotides are TGTGCCAGCAGGGCCTGGGGCTCGACCTACGAGCAGTACTTC. The encoded protein is CASRAWGSTYEQYF.

The chain is built from TRBV28 and TRBJ2-7, with 8 bases matching TRBD1. Germline V gives CDR1 MDHEN, CDR2 SYDVKM. V shed 6 bases and J 0 bases; nucleotides not matched to a gene: 10. The CDR3 extends over 16 amino acids. The CDR3 nucleotides are TGTGCCAGCAGCCCTGGACAGGGCCGTAGCTCCTACGAGCAGTACTTC. Amino acid sequence: CASSPGQGRSSYEQYF.

CDR3 amino acids: CAWSAPGRPSSYEQYF. The CDR3 DNA is TGTGCCTGGAGTGCCCCGGGACGGCCGAGCTCCTACGAGCAGTACTTC. The V and J genes are TRBV30 and TRBJ2-5, with D perhaps given as TRBD1 or TRBD2 (5 bases each). The assigned J gene may be wrong: the sequence end matches TRBJ2-7 better. CDR1 is GTSNPN and CDR2 is SVGIG in the germline V gene (reference sequence). This CDR3 spans 16 amino acids.

The rearrangement joins TRBV10-3 to TRBJ2-7, with 12 positions matching TRBD2. The junction had 4 bases not matched to a gene; V was cut back by 10 bases and J by 3 bases. The CDR3 covers 13 residues. Per the germline V gene, CDR1 is ENHRY and CDR2 is SYGVKD. DNA of the CDR3: TGTGCCACCTGGACTAGCGGGATCTACGAGCAGTACTTC. Its protein product is CATWTSGIYEQYF.

The chain employs TRBV5-4 and TRBJ2-2; TRBD2 agrees at 11 bases. This CDR3 is 20 amino acids long. CDR1 is SGHNT, CDR2 YYREEE, per germline (reference sequence). Trimming cost V 0 bases and J 3 bases; bases outside gene matches: 13. The chain's CDR3 is CASSLALGTSGPSDTGELFF. CDR3 DNA: TGTGCCAGCAGCTTGGCTCTCGGGACTAGCGGACCCTCCGACACCGGGGAGCTGTTTTTT.

This clone came up a few times. The genes are TRBV2 and TRBJ2-4; D is tentatively TRBD1 or TRBD2 (6 bases each). Trimming shortened V by 2 bases and J by 6 bases, and 17 bases separated the two germline ends. CDR1 and CDR2 (germline): SNHLY, FYNNEI. CDR3 size: 16 residues. CDR3 bases: TGTGCCAGCAGTGAAACGGGGGCCTGGGGGAGAAACATTCAGTACTTC. It specifies CASSETGAWGRNIQYF.

V is TRBV5-1 and J is TRBJ2-7, with 7 bases matching TRBD2. The germline V gene encodes CDR1 SGHRS and CDR2 YFSETQ. The CDR3 covers 16 residues. Trimming cost V 0 bases and J 0 bases; bases outside gene matches: 6. The CDR3 loop reads CASSLGGLVPSYEQYF. DNA for the CDR3: TGCGCCAGCAGCTTGGGAGGACTAGTCCCCTCCTACGAGCAGTACTTC.

The rearrangement uses TRBV20-1 and TRBJ1-2; D ambiguous. Trimming removed 7 bases from V and 4 bases from J, with 10 bases in between. The CDR3 runs 11 residues. Germline loops: CDR1 DFQATT, CDR2 SNEGSKA (reference sequence). The CDR3 sequence: CSVTGFYGYTF. The CDR3 nucleotides read TGCAGTGTTACGGGGTTCTATGGCTACACCTTC.

The chain is built from TRBV5-1 and TRBJ2-7; D is unclear. The CDR3 has 13 residues. Germline V gives CDR1 SGHRS, CDR2 YFSETQ. V lost 1 base to trimming and J lost 0 bases, with 5 bases between them. The CDR3 DNA follows: TGCGCCAGCAGCTTGAGACTCTCCTACGAGCAGTACTTC. Translating it yields CASSLRLSYEQYF.

This clone was seen a single time. The chain has TRBV5-1 and TRBJ2-6; 8 nucleotides align to TRBD1. This CDR3 has 16 amino acids. J gave up 2 bases and V 4 bases, and 5 bases lay outside the gene matches. Germline V gene sequence: CDR1 SGHRS, CDR2 YFSETQ. CDR3 residues: CASSKGQGAGANVLTF. In DNA form, the CDR3 reads TGCGCCAGCAGCAAAGGACAGGGAGCTGGGGCCAACGTCCTGACTTTC.

V gene TRBV4-2 combines with J gene TRBJ2-5; D possibly corresponds to TRBD2 (7 bases). The V end was cut by 1 base, the J end by 4 bases, with 16 bases between. Per the germline V gene, CDR1 is LGHNA and CDR2 is YNFKEQ. CDR3 size: 16 residues. This CDR3 is CASSQGAQGRGETQYF. CDR3 in DNA: TGTGCCAGCAGCCAAGGAGCCCAGGGGAGGGGAGAGACCCAGTACTTC.

The chain has TRBV6-1 and TRBJ1-2; D gene ambiguous. This CDR3 has 12 residues. CDR1 is MNHNS, CDR2 SASEGT, per germline. The V gene lost 0 bases and the J gene lost 8 bases, with 7 bases spanning the gap. CDR3 residues: CASSEAGEGYTF. The CDR3 DNA reads as TGTGCCAGCAGTGAAGCCGGGGAGGGCTACACCTTC.

Concerning this clone: Other DNA variants within this sample encode the same CDR3. The gene calls are TRBV5-1 and TRBJ2-1; TRBD2 matches 9 bases. This CDR3 comprises 16 residues. Germline V gives CDR1 SGHRS, CDR2 YFSETQ. The ends lost 0 bases at V and 4 bases at J; junction bases unmatched: 5. CDR3 residues: CASSLGTSGGYNEQFF. In DNA form, the CDR3 reads TGCGCCAGCAGCTTGGGTACCAGCGGGGGGTACAATGAGCAGTTCTTC.

The chain combines TRBV28 with TRBJ1-5; 7 bases line up with TRBD1. CDR1 is MDHEN, CDR2 SYDVKM, per germline. This CDR3 spans 17 amino acids. V shed 4 bases, J shed 0 bases, and the junction held 9 bases outside the gene matches. The CDR3 nucleotides read TGTGCCAGCAGTTCCACTAGACAGGGCCCTAGCAATCAGCCCCAGCATTTT. Its protein product is CASSSTRQGPSNQPQHF.

This clone was seen only once. Compared with germline, one end of the junction differs, possibly owing to a read error. The sample carries other DNA sequences with the same CDR3. V usage is TRBV28 and J usage is TRBJ1-4, with D hard to call. CDR1 and CDR2 (germline): MDHEN, SYDVKM. The CDR3 loop spans 11 amino acids. The CDR3 spells CASSLDEKLFF. CDR3 nucleotides: TGTGCCAGCAGTTTGGATGAAAAGCTGTTTTTT.

The CDR3 bases are TGCAGCGTTGATCACCCTCGAGACCCAGAGACCCAGTACTTC. Residues: CSVDHPRDPETQYF. The chain joins TRBV29-1 to TRBJ2-5; D call uncertain. Between the trimmed V and J ends, which lost 3 bases and 4 bases, there was a span of 15 bases. Germline V gives CDR1 SQVTM, CDR2 ANQGSEA. This CDR3 contains 14 residues.

The chain has TRBV9 and TRBJ2-2, with D unclear. Trimming cost V 0 bases and J 1 base, with 7 bases left between them. The CDR3 loop spans 15 amino acids. Germline V lookup: CDR1 SGDLS, CDR2 YYNGEE. CDR3 nucleotides: TGTGCCAGCAGCGTAGAATCGGTGAACACCGGGGAGCTGTTTTTT. Protein product: CASSVESVNTGELFF.

The chain has TRBV6-4 and TRBJ1-2; D is perhaps TRBD1 (5 bases). Germline V gives CDR1 MRHNA, CDR2 SNTAGT. V lost 4 bases, J lost 6 bases, and 18 bases lay in between. There are 15 residues in the CDR3. The CDR3 DNA sequence: TGTGCCAGCAGTGCCTCACCGGGACGGCCCGATGGCTACACCTTC. Protein sequence: CASSASPGRPDGYTF.